The T cell receptor beta chain described here comes from a study of blood T cell repertoires in COVID-19 (dated by TCRdb to the early 2020s). For the study in its entirety: The collaborator samples originated in the United States, Italy and Spain and spanned the acute and convalescent phases of COVID-19. Samples were obtained from the ongoing ImmuneRACE study (first 160 participants) and from 1,254 subjects provided by 6 global collaborators. The material from the prospective study consisted of cDNA or gDNA derived from T cells, B-cell-depleted T cells, or PBMCs. A freely available public database, intended as a resource for researchers studying the immune response to SARS-CoV-2, is where the repertoires were released. Sample metadata almost always included a de-identified subject ID, COVID-19 status, age in years and sex. Where available, HLA class I and class II types were taken from metadata supplied by the sample provider and were not determined by assay-based typing. Subjects who had been exposed to COVID-19, were actively infected with it, or had recovered from it provided the deeply sampled blood TCRbeta repertoires that made up the dataset. General study outcomes and caveats: The quantity of clinical and demographic metadata differed by source and by participant and was supplied without curation.

The immunoSEQ Assay, a bias-controlled multiplex PCR, was used to amplify TCRbeta CDR3 regions from genomic DNA. The original methods were these. The number of nucleated cells in each sample was estimated by amplification of reference gene primers within the assay. Sequence reads were collapsed and filtered to measure the absolute abundance of every unique TCRbeta CDR3 rearrangement. For each sample, productive Simpson clonality was calculated as the square root of Simpson's diversity index over productive rearrangements. The source is immuneACCESS, and TCRdb retained only in-frame sequences with V and J called. Part of the clones is not carried over; for the studies checked, unresolved V genes explain less than half of this, and the remainder is unexplained. V and J calls and clone size follow that table, whereas D and trimming were derived from the DNA. The sample yields about 36,000 clones; approximately 80% were counted once. The ten largest clones represent roughly an eighth of the sample.

V is cut back by 2 bases and J by 5 bases, with 5 bases in the junction unmatched. Via the germline V gene, CDR1 is SGHRS and CDR2 YFSETQ. The cysteine opens and the phenylalanine closes a CDR3 of 15 amino acids. Only the CDR3 DNA stays, 45 bases, in frame from base 1. Each collaborating institution followed its own protocols to collect whole blood in K2EDTA tubes. For TCRbeta analysis, collaborators shipped samples as frozen whole blood, isolated PBMCs, or DNA extracted from either of those sample types. Note on this clone: This receptor's antigen is unknown. No base-level quality is on record; no much larger clone is a single base apart.

Sequencing used peripheral blood. This receptor was taken from a human donor in a cohort sampled during active COVID-19. The chain employs TRBV5-1 and TRBJ2-1; the central 9 bases match TRBD2. The CDR3 in this case is CASSFIAGADNEQFF. The base sequence is TGCGCCAGCAGCTTCATAGCGGGGGCCGACAATGAGCAGTTCTTC.